The source of this T cell receptor (beta chain) is a study of Graves' ophthalmopathy and Graves' hyperthyroidism. Study in general: Specimen type is peripheral blood, obtained at initial diagnosis before any treatment.

Trimming cost V 5 bases and J 6 bases, with 19 bases left between them. The CDR3 is 15 residues long. Amplifying from RNA transcripts, the study obtained TCR beta CDR3 regions. Amplification began with first-round RT-PCR using HTBI primers, then second-round multiplex PCR was performed. Using its own MiXCR run on the multiplex PCR reads, TCRdb lists one record per CDR3 protein. The repertoire holds 620,000 or so distinct CDR3 sequences, with 22% as singletons. Hyperthyroidism is called stable when no ophthalmopathy develops within 18 months of follow-up. Hyperthyroidism patients, aged 18 to 65, were newly diagnosed, under 2 months' duration. Out of about 11 ml of fresh peripheral blood, PBMCs were obtained. This clonotype came up many times.

The source material was peripheral blood. This clonotype was obtained from a woman aged 18-29 years with stable Graves' hyperthyroidism. Some clones in this sample may be carry-over from other donors' samples. J is TRBJ1-2 and V is TRBV12-3 or TRBV12-4, with a possible D match to TRBD1 (5 bases). The CDR3 bases are TGTGCCAGCAGTCCCACCCCGGGACCGTACGATGGCTACACCTTC. It encodes CASSPTPGPYDGYTF.